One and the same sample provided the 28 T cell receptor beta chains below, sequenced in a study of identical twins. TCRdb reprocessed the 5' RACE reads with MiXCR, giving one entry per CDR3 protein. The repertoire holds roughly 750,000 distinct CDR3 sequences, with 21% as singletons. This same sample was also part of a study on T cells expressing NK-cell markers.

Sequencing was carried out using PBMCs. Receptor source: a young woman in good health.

The CDR3 sequence is CSAISIFLARSEQYF. In DNA form, the CDR3 reads TGCAGTGCTATCAGTATCTTCTTAGCGCGATCCGAGCAGTACTTC. The chain has TRBV20-1 and TRBJ2-7, with D possibly matching TRBD2 (5 bases). V was cut by 4 bases and J by 6 bases, with 22 bases left in between. Germline V CDR1 and CDR2: DFQATT, SNEGSKA (reference sequence). CDR3 length: 15 residues.

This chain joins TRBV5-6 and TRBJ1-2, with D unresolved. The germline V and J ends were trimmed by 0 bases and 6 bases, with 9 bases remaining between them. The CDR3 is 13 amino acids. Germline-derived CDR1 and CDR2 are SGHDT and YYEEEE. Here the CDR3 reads CASSLGSLDGYTF. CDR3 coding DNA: TGTGCCAGCAGCTTGGGCAGCCTCGATGGCTACACCTTC. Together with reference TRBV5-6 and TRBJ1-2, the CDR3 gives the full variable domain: DAGVTQSPTHLIKTRGQQVTLRCSPKSGHDTVSWYQQALGQGPQFIFQYYEEEERQRGNFPDRFSGHQFPNYSSELNVNALLLGDSALYLCASSLGSLDGYTFGSGTRLTVV.

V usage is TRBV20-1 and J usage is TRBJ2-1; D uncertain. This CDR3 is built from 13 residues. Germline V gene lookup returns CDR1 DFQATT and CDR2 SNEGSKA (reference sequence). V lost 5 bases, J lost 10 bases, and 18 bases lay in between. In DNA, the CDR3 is TGCAGTGCTCTACGACCCTCCGGTTCCGAGCAGTTCTTC. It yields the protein CSALRPSGSEQFF.

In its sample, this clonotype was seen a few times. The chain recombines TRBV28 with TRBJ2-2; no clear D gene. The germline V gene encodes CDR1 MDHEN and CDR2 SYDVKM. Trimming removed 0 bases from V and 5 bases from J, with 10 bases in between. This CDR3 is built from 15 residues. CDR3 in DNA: TGTGCCAGCAGTTTATGGGGCAGAAGAACCGGGGAGCTGTTTTTT. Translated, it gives CASSLWGRRTGELFF.

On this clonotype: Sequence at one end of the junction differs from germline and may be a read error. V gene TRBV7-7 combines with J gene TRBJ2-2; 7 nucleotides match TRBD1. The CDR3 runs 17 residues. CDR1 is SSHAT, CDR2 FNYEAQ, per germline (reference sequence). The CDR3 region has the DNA TGTGCTAGCAGCTTGTCCTTAGACAGGGTGGACACCGGGGAGCTGTTTTTT. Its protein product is CASSLSLDRVDTGELFF.

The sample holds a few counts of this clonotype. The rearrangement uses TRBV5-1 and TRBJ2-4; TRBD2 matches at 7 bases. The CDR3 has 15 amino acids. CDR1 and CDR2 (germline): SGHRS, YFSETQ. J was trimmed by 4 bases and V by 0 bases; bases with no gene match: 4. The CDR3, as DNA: TGCGCCAGCAGCTTGGCTAGCGGATTAAAAAACATTCAGTACTTC. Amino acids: CASSLASGLKNIQYF.

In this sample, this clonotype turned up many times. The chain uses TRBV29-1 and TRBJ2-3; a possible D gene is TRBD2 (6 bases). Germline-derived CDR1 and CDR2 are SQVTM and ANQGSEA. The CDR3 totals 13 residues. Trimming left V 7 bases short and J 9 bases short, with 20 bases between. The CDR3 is CSAYPTGVDTQYF. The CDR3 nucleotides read TGCAGCGCATACCCGACGGGAGTAGACACGCAGTATTTT.

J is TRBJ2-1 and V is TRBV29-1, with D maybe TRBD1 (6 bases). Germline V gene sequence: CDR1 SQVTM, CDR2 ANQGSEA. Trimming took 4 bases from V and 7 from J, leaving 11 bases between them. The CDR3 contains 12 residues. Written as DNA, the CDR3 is TGCAGCGTTGTAGTACAGGGTAATGAGCAGTTCTTC. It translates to CSVVVQGNEQFF.

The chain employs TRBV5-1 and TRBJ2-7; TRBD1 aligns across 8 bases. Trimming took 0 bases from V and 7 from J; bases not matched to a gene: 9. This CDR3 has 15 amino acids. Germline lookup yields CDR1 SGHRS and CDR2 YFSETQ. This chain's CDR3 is CASSLGTGFLWEQYF. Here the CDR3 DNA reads TGCGCCAGCAGCTTGGGGACAGGGTTCCTCTGGGAGCAGTACTTC.

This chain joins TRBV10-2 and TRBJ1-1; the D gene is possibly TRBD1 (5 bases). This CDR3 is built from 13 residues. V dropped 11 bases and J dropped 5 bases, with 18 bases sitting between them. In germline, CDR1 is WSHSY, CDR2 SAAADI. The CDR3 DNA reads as TGCGCCTCAAACTGGGGCGACGGGACTGAAGCTTTCTTT. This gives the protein CASNWGDGTEAFF.

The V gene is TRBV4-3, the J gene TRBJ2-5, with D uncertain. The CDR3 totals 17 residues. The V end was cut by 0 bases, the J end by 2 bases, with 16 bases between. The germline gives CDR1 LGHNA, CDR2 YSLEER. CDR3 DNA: TGCGCCAGCAGCCAAGATCAGGCAGGTCCCGAGCAAGAGACCCAGTACTTC. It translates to CASSQDQAGPEQETQYF.

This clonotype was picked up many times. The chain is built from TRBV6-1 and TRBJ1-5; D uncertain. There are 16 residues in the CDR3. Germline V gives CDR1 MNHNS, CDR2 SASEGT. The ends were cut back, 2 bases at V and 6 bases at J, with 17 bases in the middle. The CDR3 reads CASSESGLRVSQPQHF. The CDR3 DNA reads TGTGCCAGCAGTGAATCGGGCTTACGGGTCAGTCAGCCCCAGCATTTT.

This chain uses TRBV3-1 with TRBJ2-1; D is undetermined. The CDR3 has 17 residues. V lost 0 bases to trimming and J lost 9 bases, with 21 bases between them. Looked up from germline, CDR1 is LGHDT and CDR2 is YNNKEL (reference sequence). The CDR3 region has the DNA TGTGCCAGCAGCCAAGATTGGGCGACTCCACCTTGGGGTGAGCAGTTCTTC. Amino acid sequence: CASSQDWATPPWGEQFF.

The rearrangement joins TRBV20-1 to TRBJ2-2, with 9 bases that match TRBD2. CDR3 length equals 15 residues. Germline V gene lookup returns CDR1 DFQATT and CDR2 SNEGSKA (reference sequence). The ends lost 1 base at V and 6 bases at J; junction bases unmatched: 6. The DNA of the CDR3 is TGCAGTGCTAGAGGAGGTAGCGGGGGATCCGGGGAGCTGTTTTTT. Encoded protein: CSARGGSGGSGELFF.

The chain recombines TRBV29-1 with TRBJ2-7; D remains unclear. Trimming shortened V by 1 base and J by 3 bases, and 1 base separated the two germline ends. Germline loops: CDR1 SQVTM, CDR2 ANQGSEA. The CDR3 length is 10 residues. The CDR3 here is CSVEGYEQYF. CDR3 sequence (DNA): TGCAGCGTTGAAGGCTACGAGCAGTACTTC.

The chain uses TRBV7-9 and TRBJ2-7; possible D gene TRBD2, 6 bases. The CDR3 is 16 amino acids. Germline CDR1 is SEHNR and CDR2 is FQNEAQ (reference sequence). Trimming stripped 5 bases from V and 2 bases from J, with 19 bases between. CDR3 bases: TGTGCCAGCAGCCCTCCGGGACTCGCCCGACCCTACGAGCAGTACTTC. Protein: CASSPPGLARPYEQYF.

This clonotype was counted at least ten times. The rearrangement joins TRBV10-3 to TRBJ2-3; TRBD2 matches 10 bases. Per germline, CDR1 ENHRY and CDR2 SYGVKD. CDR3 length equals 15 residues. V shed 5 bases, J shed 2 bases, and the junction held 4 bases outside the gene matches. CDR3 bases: TGTGCCATCAGTCAACTAGCGGGGATCACAGATACGCAGTATTTT. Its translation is CAISQLAGITDTQYF.

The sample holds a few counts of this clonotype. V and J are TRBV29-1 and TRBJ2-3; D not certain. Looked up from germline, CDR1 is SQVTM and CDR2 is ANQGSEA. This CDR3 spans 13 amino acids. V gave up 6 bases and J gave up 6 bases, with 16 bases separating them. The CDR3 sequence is CSVDQNLWDTQYF. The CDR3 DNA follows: TGCAGCGTCGACCAAAATCTTTGGGATACGCAGTATTTT.

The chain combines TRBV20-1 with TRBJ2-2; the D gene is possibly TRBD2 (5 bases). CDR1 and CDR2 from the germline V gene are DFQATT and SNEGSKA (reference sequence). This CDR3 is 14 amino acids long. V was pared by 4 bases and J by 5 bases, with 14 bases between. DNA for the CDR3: TGCAGTGCTACAACCCTAGAGGGTACCGGGGAGCTGTTTTTT. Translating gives CSATTLEGTGELFF.

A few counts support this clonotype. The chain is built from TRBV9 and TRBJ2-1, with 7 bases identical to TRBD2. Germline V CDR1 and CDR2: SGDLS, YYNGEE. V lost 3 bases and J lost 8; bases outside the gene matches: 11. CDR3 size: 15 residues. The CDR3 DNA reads TGTGCCAGCAGCGAATGGGAGGGAGGGCCCTATGAGCAGTTCTTC. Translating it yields CASSEWEGGPYEQFF.

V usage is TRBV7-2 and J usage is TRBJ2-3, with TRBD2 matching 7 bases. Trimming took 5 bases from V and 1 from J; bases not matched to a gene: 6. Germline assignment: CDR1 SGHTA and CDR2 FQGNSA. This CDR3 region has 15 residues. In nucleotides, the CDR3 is TGTGCCAGCAGCGACGGGACTACTCGCACAGATACGCAGTATTTT. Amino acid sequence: CASSDGTTRTDTQYF.

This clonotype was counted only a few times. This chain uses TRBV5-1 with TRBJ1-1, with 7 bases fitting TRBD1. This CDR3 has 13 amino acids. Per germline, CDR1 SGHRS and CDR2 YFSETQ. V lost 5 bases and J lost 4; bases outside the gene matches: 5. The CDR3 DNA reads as TGCGCCAGCAGTACCGACAGGGTCACTGAAGCTTTCTTT. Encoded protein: CASSTDRVTEAFF.

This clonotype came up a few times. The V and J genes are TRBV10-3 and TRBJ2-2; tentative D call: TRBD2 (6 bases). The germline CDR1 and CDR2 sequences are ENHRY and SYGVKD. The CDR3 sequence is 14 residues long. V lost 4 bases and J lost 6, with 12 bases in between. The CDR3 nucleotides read TGTGCCATCAGTGCCGGGGGTCAGCCCGGGGAGCTGTTTTTT. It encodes CAISAGGQPGELFF.

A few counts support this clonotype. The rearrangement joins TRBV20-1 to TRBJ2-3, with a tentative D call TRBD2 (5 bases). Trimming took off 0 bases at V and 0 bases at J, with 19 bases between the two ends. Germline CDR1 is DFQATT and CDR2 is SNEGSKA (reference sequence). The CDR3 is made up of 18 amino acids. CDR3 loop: CSARDGVRLGGSTDTQYF. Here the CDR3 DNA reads TGCAGTGCTAGAGATGGAGTTCGTCTAGGCGGGAGCACAGATACGCAGTATTTT.

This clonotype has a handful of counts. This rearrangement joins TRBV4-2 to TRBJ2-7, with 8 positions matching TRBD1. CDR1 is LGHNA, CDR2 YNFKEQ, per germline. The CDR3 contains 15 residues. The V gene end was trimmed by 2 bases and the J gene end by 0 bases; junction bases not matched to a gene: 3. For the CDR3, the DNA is TGTGCCAGCAGCCAACGGACAGGGAGCTCCTACGAGCAGTACTTC. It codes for CASSQRTGSSYEQYF.

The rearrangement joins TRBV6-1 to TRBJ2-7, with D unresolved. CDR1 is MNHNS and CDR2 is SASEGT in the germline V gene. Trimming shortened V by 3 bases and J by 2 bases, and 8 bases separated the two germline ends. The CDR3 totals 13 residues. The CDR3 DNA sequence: TGTGCCAGCAGTGAGGCCAGCCCCTACGAGCAGTACTTC. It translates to CASSEASPYEQYF.

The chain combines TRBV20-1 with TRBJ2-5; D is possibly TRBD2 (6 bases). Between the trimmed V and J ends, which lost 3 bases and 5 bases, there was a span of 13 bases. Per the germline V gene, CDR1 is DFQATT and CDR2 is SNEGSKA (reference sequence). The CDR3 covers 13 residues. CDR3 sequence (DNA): TGCAGTGCTAGGTCCGCGGGGTGGGAGACCCAGTACTTC. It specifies CSARSAGWETQYF.

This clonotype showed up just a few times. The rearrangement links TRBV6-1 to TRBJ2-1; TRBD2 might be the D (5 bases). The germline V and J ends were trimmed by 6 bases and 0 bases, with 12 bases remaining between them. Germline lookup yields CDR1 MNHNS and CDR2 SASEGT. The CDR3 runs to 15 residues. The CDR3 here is CASRKSGNSYNEQFF. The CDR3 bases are TGTGCCAGCAGGAAATCGGGGAACTCCTACAATGAGCAGTTCTTC.